These 8 T cell receptor beta chains originate from one sample sequenced in a study of human T cells and chemical hapten exposure. TCRdb re-analysed the RACE reads in MiXCR, keeping a single row per CDR3 protein. Among approximately 85,000 distinct CDR3 sequences, 10% were seen once, and the ten largest hold approximately 2.5%. Time point reported: patch test 2, 6 weeks after DPC sensitization. As for treatment: therapeutic diphenylcyclopropenone sensitization with weekly scalp DPC. This specimen consisted of whole blood, obtained in connection with sensitization to the hapten diphenylcyclopropenone (DPC). All receptors come from a woman in her 30s with alopecia areata. Some clones in this sample may be carry-over from other donors' samples.

In its sample, this clonotype was seen many times. The chain links TRBV30 to TRBJ2-5; 8 nucleotides align to TRBD2. This CDR3 has 13 residues. After removal of 1 base from V and 8 bases from J, the junction contained 6 bases not matched to a gene. Germline-derived CDR1 and CDR2 are GTSNPN and SVGIG (reference sequence). Here the CDR3 reads CAWSGGTSDTQYF. CDR3 sequence (DNA): TGTGCCTGGAGTGGCGGGACTAGTGACACCCAGTACTTC.

This clonotype was observed a handful of times. V usage is TRBV15 and J usage is TRBJ2-3; no firm D call. The CDR3 loop spans 17 amino acids. Between the trimmed V and J ends, which lost 3 bases and 2 bases, there was a span of 18 bases. Per the germline V gene, CDR1 is LNHNV and CDR2 is YYDKDF (reference sequence). CDR3 in amino acids: CATSSPIDKSNTDTQYF. Here the CDR3 DNA reads TGTGCCACCAGCAGCCCCATTGACAAATCGAACACAGATACGCAGTATTTT.

The chain recombines TRBV30 with TRBJ1-1; D may be TRBD1 (5 bases). Germline V gives CDR1 GTSNPN, CDR2 SVGIG (reference sequence). V was clipped by 3 bases and J by 7 bases, with 12 bases between them. The CDR3 has 12 amino acids. CDR3 coding DNA: TGTGCCTGGAGAGAGGGGAGGCATGAAGCTTTCTTT. It yields the protein CAWREGRHEAFF.

The chain links TRBV7-6 to TRBJ2-2; 15 nucleotides align to TRBD2. The germline V gene encodes CDR1 SGHVS and CDR2 FNYEAQ. Germline trimming cut 5 bases from V and 9 bases from J; bases unmatched to any gene: 4. This CDR3 is 15 amino acids long. Written as DNA, the CDR3 is TGTGCCAGCAGCGCGGGACTAGCGGGAGGTTGGGAGCTGTTTTTT. This encodes CASSAGLAGGWELFF.

The sample holds many counts of this clonotype. The V gene is TRBV7-9, the J gene TRBJ1-1; D remains unclear. Looked up from germline, CDR1 is SEHNR and CDR2 is FQNEAQ (reference sequence). This CDR3 has 13 residues. V lost 6 bases and J 2 bases, leaving 10 bases between the germline ends. CDR3 sequence (DNA): TGTGCCAGCAGGCAAGATCTAAACACTGAAGCTTTCTTT. It specifies CASRQDLNTEAFF.

The sample holds many counts of this clonotype. The chain joins TRBV6-2 or TRBV6-3 to TRBJ1-2; D is perhaps TRBD1 (6 bases). The V gene's germline CDR1 is MNHEY and CDR2 SVGEGT. There are 14 residues in the CDR3. Trimming shortened V by 7 bases and J by 4 bases, and 16 bases separated the two germline ends. The CDR3 region has the DNA TGTGCCAGCACCCTAAAAGGGGGATTCTATGGCTACACCTTC. Translated, it gives CASTLKGGFYGYTF.

This clonotype occurred a few times. V gene TRBV4-3 combines with J gene TRBJ2-7, with TRBD2 identical over 7 bases. The CDR3 runs to 13 residues. The germline gives CDR1 LGHNA, CDR2 YSLEER. J gave up 6 bases and V 3 bases, and 5 bases lay outside the gene matches. The CDR3 spells CASSQRLASEQYF. CDR3 nucleotides: TGCGCCAGCAGCCAGAGACTAGCTTCCGAGCAGTACTTC.

The rearrangement uses TRBV2 and TRBJ2-3, with 9 bases identical to TRBD1. The CDR3 runs 14 residues. J was trimmed by 4 bases and V by 7 bases; bases with no gene match: 6. Germline loops: CDR1 SNHLY, CDR2 FYNNEI. CDR3 residues: CASTRDRVADTQYF. The CDR3 region has the DNA TGTGCCAGCACCCGGGACAGGGTTGCAGATACGCAGTATTTT.